The clone carrying this T cell receptor (beta chain) was counted at least ten times. This record belongs to a study of spatial heterogeneity in lung cancer. As for the study in general: The donors were some 70 patients with non-small cell lung cancer that was early-stage and untreated. Sequenced were any available follow-up PBMC samples, which had been obtained a median of approximately two years after resection. The mean occurrence of each unique TCR and UMI combination in raw reads exceeded nine.

Trimming took 2 bases from V and 6 from J; bases not matched to a gene: 2. CDR1 and CDR2 (germline): SGDLS, YYNGEE. CDR3 length equals 14 residues. TCRdb used MiXCR to reprocess the 5' RACE reads, holding one entry per CDR3 protein. Altogether 40,000 to 50,000 distinct CDR3 sequences are present, 8% to 11% being singletons, with the ten largest covering roughly 15%. Sample time point: blood at routine non-recurrence follow-up after resection. Unsorted whole RNA from tumor, nontumor lung or frozen PBMC underwent sequencing. This chain links TRBV9 with TRBJ2-1, with 10 positions matching TRBD1. The source is a female donor with early-stage non-small cell lung cancer. The material was PBMCs, obtained at follow-up. The CDR3 DNA reads TGTGCCAGCAGCGTTTGGGACAGGGGCAATGAGCAGTTCTTC. This gives the protein CASSVWDRGNEQFF.